The 8 T cell receptor beta chains below all came from one sample that was sequenced in a study of cytomegalovirus exposure and HLA in healthy donors. PCR employed 60 Vbeta and 13 Jbeta primers. Only in-frame clones appear in the TCRdb table, and some are missing; sequencing was by immunoSEQ multiplex PCR. The sample lists roughly 150,000 clones, roughly four fifths occurring once. Sequenced material: PBMCs. The receptors were sampled from a man in his fifties or sixties in good health and CMV-seropositive.

The rearrangement links TRBV2 to TRBJ1-4; 10 bases line up with TRBD1. CDR1 is SNHLY and CDR2 is FYNNEI in the germline V gene. The CDR3 contains 15 residues. The trim removed 7 bases at V and 5 bases at J, leaving 7 bases unmatched. CDR3 loop: CASNLEGQGNEKLFF. Here the CDR3 DNA reads TGTGCCAGCAACCTAGAGGGACAGGGGAATGAAAAACTGTTTTTT.

The chain joins TRBV5-1 to TRBJ1-2; possible D gene TRBD1, 5 bases. V dropped 0 bases and J dropped 5 bases, with 14 bases sitting between them. Germline values: CDR1 SGHRS, CDR2 YFSETQ. The CDR3 is made up of 15 amino acids. As DNA, the CDR3 is TGCGCCAGCAGCTTGGCCGACAGCAGCTCTTATGGCTACACCTTC. Amino acid sequence: CASSLADSSSYGYTF.

V is TRBV5-4 and J is TRBJ1-6; D is unclear. V was pared by 7 bases and J by 6 bases, with 14 bases between. Germline assignment: CDR1 SGHNT and CDR2 YYREEE (reference sequence). This CDR3 comprises 14 residues. CDR3 region: CASSSPGFNSPLHF. DNA of the CDR3: TGTGCCAGCTCTTCCCCGGGTTTTAATTCACCCCTCCACTTT.

The rearrangement joins TRBV29-1 to TRBJ1-2, with a tentative D call TRBD1 (6 bases). CDR1 is SQVTM and CDR2 is ANQGSEA in the germline V gene. There are 13 residues in the CDR3. Trimming took 1 base from V and 5 from J, leaving 11 bases between them. CDR3 in DNA: TGCAGCGTTGAAGTCGGGGGGCGTTATGGCTACACCTTC. This gives the protein CSVEVGGRYGYTF.

This chain connects TRBV6-5 to TRBJ1-1, with 7 bases identical to TRBD1. J gave up 0 bases and V 5 bases, and 3 bases lay outside the gene matches. Germline CDR1 and CDR2: MNHEY and SVGAGI. The CDR3 sequence is 14 residues long. CDR3 coding DNA: TGTGCCAGCAGTAGACAGGGTTTGAACACTGAAGCTTTCTTT. Translation gives CASSRQGLNTEAFF.

V is TRBV7-9 and J is TRBJ1-6, with 7 bases lining up with TRBD1. The ends lost 6 bases at V and 2 bases at J; junction bases unmatched: 4. The germline gives CDR1 SEHNR, CDR2 FQNEAQ (reference sequence). The CDR3 length is 15 residues. In DNA form, the CDR3 reads TGTGCCAGCAGATTGGACAGGCCCTATAATTCACCCCTCCACTTT. It yields the protein CASRLDRPYNSPLHF.

DNA of the CDR3: TGTGCCAGCAGTGAATCGCATGTAGGGGGCGGTGCCGCCGGGGAGCTGTTTTTT. Its translation is CASSESHVGGGAAGELFF. The genes are TRBV6-1 and TRBJ2-2; TRBD1 aligns across 7 bases. Germline V CDR1 and CDR2: MNHNS, SASEGT. V was clipped by 2 bases and J by 6 bases; unmatched bases: 15. This CDR3 has 18 residues.

The CDR3 reads CASRGDRGSRNTIYF. The CDR3, as DNA: TGTGCCAGCAGAGGTGACAGGGGCTCCCGAAACACCATATATTTT. The V and J genes are TRBV6-6 and TRBJ1-3, with 8 bases aligning to TRBD1. The germline CDR1 and CDR2 sequences are MNHNY and SVGAGI (reference sequence). Trimming took 6 bases from V and 5 from J; bases not matched to a gene: 9. CDR3 length: 15 residues.